This T cell receptor (beta chain) is from a study of shared clonotypes between healthy human individuals. About the study: The study used three CD4 naive, three CD4 memory, two CD8 naive and one CD8 memory plate per donor.

This CDR3 has 14 amino acids. V lost 0 bases to trimming and J lost 6 bases; unmatched junction nucleotides: 2. Germline V gene sequence: CDR1 SGDLS, CDR2 YYNGEE. Original analysis: Junction-only sequences without quality scores came from ImmunoSEQ, so filtering differed. The assay was immunoSEQ multiplex PCR, and TCRdb's table has in-frame clones only and misses some. For V, J and clone size, that table is used; D and trimming come from the DNA. The sample gives about a million clones, approximately 76% of which show up once; 1.4% to 1.5% is in the top ten. CD4+ cells underwent separation, giving CD45RA+ naive and CD45RA-negative memory subsets.

This receptor was identified in a man between 18 and 35 years old in good health. Sequencing was done on a sample of memory CD4+ T cells sorted from blood. Subset here: CD45RA-negative fraction. The V call is TRBV9, the J call TRBJ2-3; TRBD2 matches 9 bases. The CDR3 nucleotides read TGTGCCAGCAGCGTAGTCGGACTAGCGGATACGCAGTATTTT. As protein: CASSVVGLADTQYF.